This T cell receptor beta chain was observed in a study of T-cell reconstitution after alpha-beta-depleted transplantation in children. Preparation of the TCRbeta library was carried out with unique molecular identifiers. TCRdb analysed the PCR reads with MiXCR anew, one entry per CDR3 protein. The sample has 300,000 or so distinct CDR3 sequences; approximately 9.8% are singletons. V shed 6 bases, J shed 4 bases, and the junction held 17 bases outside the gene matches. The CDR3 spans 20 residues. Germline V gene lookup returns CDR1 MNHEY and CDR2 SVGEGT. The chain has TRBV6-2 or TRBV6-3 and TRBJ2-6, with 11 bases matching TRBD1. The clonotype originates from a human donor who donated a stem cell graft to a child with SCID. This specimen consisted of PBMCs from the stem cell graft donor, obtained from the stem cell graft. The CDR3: CASSPDRGHSLRGGANVLTF. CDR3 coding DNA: TGTGCCAGCAGCCCGGACAGGGGGCATTCCTTACGGGGAGGGGCCAACGTCCTGACTTTC.